The 29 T cell receptor beta chains below come from one sample, sequenced in a study of shared clonotypes between healthy human individuals. TCRdb keeps only in-frame clones here, not all; method: immunoSEQ multiplex PCR. The sample comprises some 1.1 million clones, approximately 77% of which are singletons, and about 0.89% rests with the top ten. Sequencing was performed on memory CD4+ T cells from PBMCs. Subset denoted: CD45RA-negative fraction. The receptor set was obtained from a man younger than 35 in good health. Some clones in this sample may be carry-over from other donors' samples.

This clone was observed a handful of times. Other DNA sequences within the sample encode an identical CDR3. The chain couples TRBV18 to TRBJ2-1; D gene uncertain. Germline-derived CDR1 and CDR2 are KGHSH and LQKENI. The CDR3 has 12 residues. With 3 bases removed from V and 7 bases from J, the gap between germline ends came to 7 bases. DNA of the CDR3: TGTGCCAGCTCACCGACGGGTAATGAGCAGTTCTTC. This codes for CASSPTGNEQFF.

Comments on this clone: This could be a read error, since a much larger clone is one nucleotide away. This chain connects TRBV6-6 to TRBJ1-1, with D possibly being TRBD1 (5 bases). This CDR3 is built from 12 residues. Trimming shortened V by 5 bases and J by 4 bases, and 8 bases separated the two germline ends. Germline CDR1 is MNHNY and CDR2 is SVGAGI (reference sequence). The CDR3 DNA is TGTGCCAGCAGTGGGGGGGGCACTGAAGCTTTCTTT. As protein: CASSGGGTEAFF.

V gene TRBV5-1 combines with J gene TRBJ2-5, with TRBD1 matching 8 bases. Looked up from germline, CDR1 is SGHRS and CDR2 is YFSETQ. The CDR3 consists of 15 residues. V was pared by 4 bases and J by 4 bases, with 9 bases of the junction left unmatched. This CDR3 reads CASSPQGGFGETQYF. The CDR3 DNA is TGCGCCAGCAGCCCACAGGGGGGTTTTGGAGAGACCCAGTACTTC.

J is TRBJ1-4 and V is TRBV9; no clear D gene. V shed 3 bases and J shed 7 bases, with 19 bases lying between them. From germline, CDR1 is SGDLS and CDR2 YYNGEE. The CDR3 contains 16 residues. The CDR3 here is CASSASPSGRSEKLFF. CDR3 bases: TGTGCCAGCAGCGCCTCCCCGTCTGGGAGGAGTGAAAAACTGTTTTTT.

This rearrangement joins TRBV15 to TRBJ1-2; 8 nucleotides agree with TRBD1. Germline V gene sequence: CDR1 LNHNV, CDR2 YYDKDF (reference sequence). The CDR3 spans 16 residues. The J segment lost 6 bases and the V segment lost 1 base, leaving 10 bases of the junction unmatched. Here the CDR3 DNA reads TGTGCCACCAGCAGAGTCTCAGGGACAGGAGTAGATGGCTACACCTTC. It translates to CATSRVSGTGVDGYTF.

The rearrangement joins TRBV28 to TRBJ1-5; D gene uncertain. Trimming took 2 bases from V and 6 from J, leaving 20 bases between them. Germline V gives CDR1 MDHEN, CDR2 SYDVKM. The length of the CDR3 is 17 residues. The CDR3 spells CASSLVRLAKGGQPQHF. CDR3 DNA sequence: TGTGCCAGCAGTTTAGTCCGCCTGGCAAAGGGCGGTCAGCCCCAGCATTTT. The variable domain in full, with the rest retrieved from reference TRBV28 and TRBJ1-5, is DVKVTQSSRYLVKRTGEKVFLECVQDMDHENMFWYRQDPGLGLRLIYFSYDVKMKEKGDIPEGYSVSREKKERFSLILESASTNQTSMYLCASSLVRLAKGGQPQHFGDGTRLSIL.

This sequence joins TRBV28 and TRBJ2-7, with D possibly matching TRBD2 (6 bases). Deletions cut 8 bases from V and 9 bases from J, with 17 bases between. There are 12 residues in the CDR3. The germline gives CDR1 MDHEN, CDR2 SYDVKM. The CDR3 is CASQHPGRGQYF. In DNA form, the CDR3 reads TGTGCCAGCCAGCACCCAGGGCGGGGGCAGTACTTC.

This rearrangement joins TRBV11-2 to TRBJ2-3; no clear D gene. The CDR3 is made up of 14 amino acids. Looked up from germline, CDR1 is SGHAT and CDR2 is FQNNGV. Trimming pared 4 bases from V and 4 bases from J, leaving 12 bases between. In DNA form, the CDR3 reads TGTGCCAGCAGCTCTCCAAGAGGCTCAGATACGCAGTATTTT. Translation: CASSSPRGSDTQYF.

For the CDR3, the DNA is TGTGCCAGCAGCTCTTCGGGACAGGGTGGCGAGACCCAGTACTTC. It encodes CASSSSGQGGETQYF. The chain joins TRBV7-2 to TRBJ2-5; 9 nucleotides align to TRBD1. The V and J ends lost 4 bases and 5 bases, in that order; junction bases with no gene match: 8. Germline CDR1 and CDR2: SGHTA and FQGNSA. CDR3 length equals 15 residues.

The J gene is TRBJ1-5, the V gene TRBV7-5. TRBV7-5 is reported as a pseudogene. This CDR3 spans 16 amino acids. CDR3 nucleotides: TGTGCCAGAAGCTTAGTAGGCAGGGTGGGGGATCAGCTCCAGCATTTT. Translation gives CARSLVGRVGDQLQHF.

V gene TRBV28 combines with J gene TRBJ2-7; 7 bases map to TRBD1. J lost 0 bases, V lost 1 base, and 6 bases had no gene match. Germline V gene lookup returns CDR1 MDHEN and CDR2 SYDVKM. This CDR3 has 16 residues. CDR3 DNA: TGTGCCAGCAGTTTATTTTCTGGGACAGACTCCTACGAGCAGTACTTC. Translation gives CASSLFSGTDSYEQYF. The whole variable domain, remainder taken from reference TRBV28 and TRBJ2-7, is DVKVTQSSRYLVKRTGEKVFLECVQDMDHENMFWYRQDPGLGLRLIYFSYDVKMKEKGDIPEGYSVSREKKERFSLILESASTNQTSMYLCASSLFSGTDSYEQYFGPGTRLTVT.

The chain combines TRBV7-2 with TRBJ2-2; D uncertain. With 5 bases removed from V and 4 bases from J, the gap between germline ends came to 8 bases. The germline V gene encodes CDR1 SGHTA and CDR2 FQGNSA. The CDR3 has 13 residues. This CDR3 is CASSPQITGELFF. As DNA, the CDR3 is TGTGCCAGCAGCCCCCAAATCACCGGGGAGCTGTTTTTT.

This clone was counted a single time. The V call is TRBV6-6, the J call TRBJ1-1, with TRBD1 matching 8 bases. CDR1 is MNHNY and CDR2 is SVGAGI in the germline V gene (reference sequence). V gave up 5 bases and J gave up 3 bases; unmatched junction bases: 8. The CDR3 has 15 amino acids. In DNA form, the CDR3 reads TGTGCCAGCAGTACTGGAGGACAGGGCGACACTGAAGCTTTCTTT. It specifies CASSTGGQGDTEAFF.

The J gene is TRBJ2-4, the V gene TRBV28, with D possibly TRBD1 on 6 matching bases. Germline lookup yields CDR1 MDHEN and CDR2 SYDVKM. V lost 4 bases and J lost 7, with 11 bases in between. The CDR3 contains 13 residues. The CDR3 DNA is TGTGCCAGCAGTTACGGGACACGGAACATTCAGTACTTC. Its translation: CASSYGTRNIQYF.

The V call is TRBV7-2, the J call TRBJ1-5; perhaps TRBD1 as D (6 bases). Looked up from germline, CDR1 is SGHTA and CDR2 is FQGNSA. The length of the CDR3 is 15 residues. The ends were cut back, 5 bases at V and 5 bases at J, with 16 bases in the middle. The CDR3, as DNA: TGTGCCAGCAGCCGTAGTGGACAGCACTATCAGCCCCAGCATTTT. Protein: CASSRSGQHYQPQHF.

The chain combines TRBV10-3 with TRBJ1-5; D is undetermined. V gave up 11 bases and J gave up 0 bases, with 14 bases separating them. Germline CDR1 and CDR2: ENHRY and SYGVKD. The CDR3 runs 14 residues. The CDR3 region is CASREGYSNQPQHF. In DNA form, the CDR3 reads TGTGCCTCCCGCGAAGGGTATAGCAATCAGCCCCAGCATTTT.

V and J are TRBV6-5 and TRBJ2-5; no firm D call. Per the germline V gene, CDR1 is MNHEY and CDR2 is SVGAGI. The CDR3 runs 14 residues. V gave up 6 bases and J gave up 5 bases, with 16 bases separating them. CDR3 sequence (DNA): TGTGCCAGCAGACCCATGATGGGTTTCGAGACCCAGTACTTC. Encoded protein: CASRPMMGFETQYF.

The gene calls are TRBV6-1 and TRBJ2-7; 7 positions match TRBD1. Looked up from germline, CDR1 is MNHNS and CDR2 is SASEGT. After removal of 6 bases from V and 4 bases from J, the junction contained 12 bases not matched to a gene. CDR3 size: 15 residues. The CDR3 nucleotides are TGTGCCAGCAGCTGGGATAGAGGGGGCAGGTACGAGCAGTACTTC. Its protein product is CASSWDRGGRYEQYF.

This clone has only one observation. The gene calls are TRBV5-4 and TRBJ2-3; either TRBD1 or TRBD2 may fit D (5 bases each). CDR1 is SGHNT, CDR2 YYREEE, per germline (reference sequence). V dropped 0 bases and J dropped 6 bases, with 11 bases sitting between them. The CDR3 has 14 residues. This chain's CDR3 is CASSLAGAKDTQYF. The CDR3 DNA sequence: TGTGCCAGCAGCTTGGCCGGGGCTAAGGATACGCAGTATTTT.

The chain employs TRBV18 and TRBJ2-2, with D possibly TRBD2 on 6 matching bases. The ends were cut back, 0 bases at V and 5 bases at J, with 7 bases in the middle. Germline CDR1 KGHSH, CDR2 LQKENI. This CDR3 is built from 14 residues. Here the CDR3 DNA reads TGTGCCAGCTCACCACCGACTAGTACCGGGGAGCTGTTTTTT. Its protein is CASSPPTSTGELFF.

The V call is TRBV5-4, the J call TRBJ2-5, with a weak D call TRBD2 (6 bases). The germline V gene has CDR1 SGHNT and CDR2 YYREEE (reference sequence). The V and J ends lost 2 bases and 1 base respectively, with 9 bases between them. This CDR3 has 14 residues. Written as DNA, the CDR3 is TGTGCCAGCAGCTTCAGGAGGGCCCAAGAGACCCAGTACTTC. It specifies CASSFRRAQETQYF.

This clone has a handful of counts. The chain uses TRBV29-1 and TRBJ1-2; 7 positions match TRBD1. Germline V gene lookup returns CDR1 SQVTM and CDR2 ANQGSEA. This CDR3 comprises 13 residues. Trimming removed 0 bases from V and 7 bases from J; junction bases left unmatched: 5. CDR3 in DNA: TGCAGCGTTGAAGATCGCAGGGGGTCTGGCTACACCTTC. Its protein is CSVEDRRGSGYTF. Full variable domain (missing parts from reference TRBV29-1 and TRBJ1-2): SAVISQKPSRDICQRGTSLTIQCQVDSQVTMMFWYRQQPGQSLTLIATANQGSEATYESGFVIDKFPISRPNLTFSTLTVSNMSPEDSSIYLCSVEDRRGSGYTFGSGTRLTVV.

This clone came up a few times. V usage is TRBV19 and J usage is TRBJ1-5; maybe TRBD1 (6 bases). V lost 3 bases, J lost 7 bases, and 13 bases lay in between. Germline V gives CDR1 LNHDA, CDR2 SQIVND (reference sequence). The CDR3 spans 14 residues. CDR3 sequence (DNA): TGTGCCAGTAGTATGCCGGGGGGCGGGCAGCCCCAGCATTTT. Protein product: CASSMPGGGQPQHF. Full variable domain (remainder filled in from reference TRBV19 and TRBJ1-5): DGGITQSPKYLFRKEGQNVTLSCEQNLNHDAMYWYRQDPGQGLRLIYYSQIVNDFQKGDIAEGYSVSREKKESFPLTVTSAQKNPTAFYLCASSMPGGGQPQHFGDGTRLSIL.

As DNA, the CDR3 is TGTGCCTGGAGTGATAACGATGAGCAGTTCTTC. The encoded protein is CAWSDNDEQFF. The chain couples TRBV30 to TRBJ2-1, with D unresolved. Germline CDR1 is GTSNPN and CDR2 is SVGIG (reference sequence). The CDR3 is made up of 11 amino acids. The V gene lost 1 base and the J gene lost 8 bases, with 6 bases spanning the gap.

A word on this clone: This may be a read error, as it is one base from a much larger clone. At the DNA level, this CDR3 is encoded by other sequences in the same sample as well. V and J are TRBV4-3 and TRBJ2-5; tentatively, D is TRBD2 (6 bases). CDR1 is LGHNA, CDR2 YSLEER, per germline. The CDR3 loop spans 13 amino acids. The V gene lost 4 bases and the J gene lost 2 bases, with 8 bases spanning the gap. CDR3 in DNA: TGCGCCAGCAGCCTTCGGGAGCAAGAGACCCAGTACTTC. Its protein product is CASSLREQETQYF.

This chain links TRBV15 with TRBJ1-1, with D unclear. Per germline, CDR1 LNHNV and CDR2 YYDKDF (reference sequence). V lost 0 bases and J lost 1, with 12 bases in between. The CDR3 is 16 amino acids. The CDR3 reads CATSRDPGLRNTEAFF. DNA of the CDR3: TGTGCCACCAGCAGAGATCCCGGGTTGAGGAACACTGAAGCTTTCTTT. The full variable domain, rest sourced from reference TRBV15 and TRBJ1-1, is DAMVIQNPRYQVTQFGKPVTLSCSQTLNHNVMYWYQQKSSQAPKLLFHYYDKDFNNEADTPDNFQSRRPNTSFCFLDIRSPGLGDTAMYLCATSRDPGLRNTEAFFGQGTRLTVV.

This clone was recorded only once. This sequence joins TRBV7-8 and TRBJ1-2, with D perhaps TRBD1 (5 bases). Germline assignment: CDR1 SGHVS and CDR2 FQNEAQ. The CDR3 consists of 15 residues. V was pared by 1 base and J by 4 bases, with 13 bases between. CDR3 sequence reads: CASSLDLGVGYGYTF. The CDR3 nucleotides are TGTGCCAGCAGCTTAGATCTGGGGGTAGGCTATGGCTACACCTTC.

This rearrangement joins TRBV5-1 to TRBJ2-3, with D unresolved. Germline assignment: CDR1 SGHRS and CDR2 YFSETQ. The germline V and J ends were trimmed by 2 bases and 0 bases, with 13 bases remaining between them. The CDR3 has 16 amino acids. CDR3 in amino acids: CASSFVNGGSTDTQYF. The CDR3 nucleotides are TGCGCCAGCAGCTTTGTCAACGGTGGGAGCACAGATACGCAGTATTTT.

The chain joins TRBV28 to TRBJ2-7; the match to TRBD1 covers 8 bases. The V gene end was trimmed by 2 bases and the J gene end by 6 bases; junction bases not matched to a gene: 9. From germline, CDR1 is MDHEN and CDR2 SYDVKM. CDR3 size: 15 residues. DNA of the CDR3: TGTGCCAGCAGTTTACCTTGGGCAGGGGGCTTCGAGCAGTACTTC. Translated: CASSLPWAGGFEQYF.